This T cell receptor beta chain is from a study of T cell responses to AZD1222 COVID-19 vaccine. The CDR3 length is 15 residues. Germline V CDR1 and CDR2: LGHNA, YNFKEQ. The V segment lost 4 bases and the J segment 7 bases; nucleotides outside the gene matches: 7. The study, taken as a whole, reports: It was only after the peak T cell response that any repertoires were sampled. Breadth and depth of Spike-specific TCRs rose after two AZD1222 doses.

Data came from immunoSEQ multiplex PCR; TCRdb stores just in-frame clones and leaves some out. Among some 150,000 clones, over 75% were seen once, and the ten largest hold roughly 4%. On this clone itself: The antigen remains undetermined.

The TCR was taken from an adult who received the AZD1222 COVID-19 vaccine. The sample was peripheral blood, taken 28 days after the second AZD1222 dose. The chain has TRBV4-2 and TRBJ1-6; 7 bases match TRBD1. The DNA of the CDR3 is TGTGCCAGCAGCCCCCCCGGGACAGACAATTCACCCCTCCACTTT. This codes for CASSPPGTDNSPLHF.